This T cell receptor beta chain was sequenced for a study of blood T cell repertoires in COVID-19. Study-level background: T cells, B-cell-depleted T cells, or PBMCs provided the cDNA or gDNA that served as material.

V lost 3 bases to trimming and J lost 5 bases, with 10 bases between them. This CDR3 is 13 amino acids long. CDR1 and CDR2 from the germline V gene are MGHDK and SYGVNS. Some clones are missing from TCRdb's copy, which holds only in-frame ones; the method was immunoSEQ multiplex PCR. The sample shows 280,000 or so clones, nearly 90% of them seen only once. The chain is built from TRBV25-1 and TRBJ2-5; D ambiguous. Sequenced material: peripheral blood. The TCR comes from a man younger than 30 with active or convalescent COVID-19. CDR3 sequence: CASSDPSGETQYF. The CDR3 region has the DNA TGTGCCAGCAGTGACCCCTCCGGGGAGACCCAGTACTTC.